This is a list of T cell receptor beta chains from one sample in a study of cytomegalovirus exposure and HLA in healthy donors. Here immunoSEQ multiplex PCR was the method, and the copy in TCRdb shows in-frame clones only, minus some. The sample has 99,000 or so clones, roughly an eighth seen once. The material sequenced was PBMCs. These receptors came from a man aged 35 to 55 in good health and CMV-seropositive. The CDR3 runs from the conserved cysteine through the conserved F or W. The order of the fields is V gene, J gene, D gene, CDR3 length, CDR3 protein. The D gene is left open where the match is weak.

TRBV27	TRBJ2-2	-	13	CASAQGGTGELFF
TRBV2	TRBJ2-7	TRBD2	15	CASRAGLAGGYEQYF
TRBV19	TRBJ1-2	-	12	CASTGGVYGYTF
TRBV6-5	TRBJ2-1	TRBD2	15	CASTNGGGRGHEQFF
TRBV27	TRBJ2-7	-	15	CASSSRAIGGGEQYF
TRBV28	-	TRBD2	15	CASNPTSGSVYEQYF
TRBV30	TRBJ1-2	-	10	CAWGPYGYTF
TRBV6-1	TRBJ1-5	-	15	CASSEVGVSNQPQHF
TRBV15	TRBJ2-1	TRBD2	16	CATSRDRGLAYNEQFF
TRBV19	TRBJ2-2	-	15	CASTHSGFNTGELFF
TRBV11-2	TRBJ2-4	TRBD2	13	CASRPTSENIQYF
TRBV20-1	TRBJ2-7	-	11	CSAGSSYEQYF
TRBV5-1	TRBJ1-1	-	16	CASSLAVRGWNTEAFF
TRBV7-2	TRBJ2-7	-	14	CASRQRLGPYEQYF
TRBV4-1	TRBJ2-5	TRBD1	16	CASSQGFGQEQETQYF
TRBV10-1	TRBJ2-2	TRBD1	15	CASSDYRGKAGELFF
TRBV29-1	TRBJ1-2	-	13	CSVDSGRNYGYTF
TRBV5-4	TRBJ2-7	-	14	CASSLTLSSYEQYF
TRBV6-5	TRBJ1-2	TRBD1	15	CASSSNRGGSYGYTF
TRBV5-1	TRBJ1-5	TRBD1	15	CASSPTGDSNQPQHF
TRBV19	TRBJ2-7	TRBD2	17	CASRETGLAGGSYEQYF
TRBV29-1	TRBJ2-2	-	12	CSLQADTGELFF
TRBV7-9	TRBJ2-1	TRBD2	17	CASSTGTSRSSYNEQFF
TRBV5-4	TRBJ2-5	-	14	CASSPDSSVETQYF
TRBV11-3	TRBJ2-1	TRBD1	14	CASSSNSQGPEQFF
TRBV7-7	TRBJ2-7	-	13	CASSLQGTYEQYF
TRBV10-3	TRBJ2-7	-	9	CAIGREQYF
TRBV27	TRBJ1-2	TRBD1	14	CASSRGQGTYGYTF
TRBV28	TRBJ2-1	-	14	CASRGTYSYNEQFF
TRBV27	TRBJ2-7	TRBD2	14	CASRPLAGGSEQYF
TRBV7-2	TRBJ2-3	TRBD1	15	CASSPGTGGTDTQYF
TRBV5-1	TRBJ2-5	-	13	CASSTDTQETQYF
TRBV11-2	TRBJ2-7	-	15	CASSPPGGTPFEQYF
TRBV7-2	TRBJ2-7	TRBD1	14	CASSTRQGAYEQYF
TRBV28	TRBJ2-7	-	14	CASSLSLLPYEQYF
TRBV18	TRBJ2-2	TRBD1	14	CASSPDRGTGELFF
TRBV19	TRBJ1-2	-	13	CASSIQSNYGYTF
TRBV19	TRBJ1-4	-	14	CASSMEGQSEKLFF
TRBV19	TRBJ1-1	TRBD1	17	CASSIVTGGRRYTEAFF
TRBV9	TRBJ1-2	-	15	CASSAPTVERDGYTF
TRBV14	TRBJ2-7	TRBD2	12	CASSLGGRAMHF
TRBV9	TRBJ2-1	-	17	CASSVSASALSYNEQFF
TRBV15	TRBJ1-1	TRBD1	14	CATSRGQGATEAFF
TRBV5-1	TRBJ1-3	-	17	CASSLGSSGNRGNTIYF
TRBV6-5	TRBJ2-7	-	13	CASWAGNSYEQYF
TRBV6-6	TRBJ2-7	-	15	CASSYSRQGGNEQYF
TRBV27	TRBJ2-7	-	17	CASRLTMGSGTTYEQYF
TRBV4-1	TRBJ1-5	TRBD1	14	CASRRQGEGQPQHF
TRBV11-2	TRBJ2-3	TRBD2	14	CASSLGASGYTQYF